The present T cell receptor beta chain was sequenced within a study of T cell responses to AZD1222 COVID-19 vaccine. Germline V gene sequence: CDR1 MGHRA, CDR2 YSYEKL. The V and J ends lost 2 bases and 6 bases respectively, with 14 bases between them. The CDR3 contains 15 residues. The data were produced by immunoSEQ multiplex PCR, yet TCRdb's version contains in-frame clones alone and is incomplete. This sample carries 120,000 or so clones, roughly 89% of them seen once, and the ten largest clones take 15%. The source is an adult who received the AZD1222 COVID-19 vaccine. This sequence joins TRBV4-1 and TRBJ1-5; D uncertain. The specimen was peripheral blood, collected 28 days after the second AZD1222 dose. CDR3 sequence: CASSQPRNMGQPQHF. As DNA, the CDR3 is TGCGCCAGCAGCCAACCGCGGAATATGGGTCAGCCCCAGCATTTT.